This record covers a single T cell receptor beta chain. These data originate in a study of blood T cell repertoires in COVID-19. Authors' processing steps: Amplification with reference gene primers provided the estimates of nucleated cell counts. Here immunoSEQ multiplex PCR was the method, and the copy in TCRdb shows in-frame clones only, minus some. The V and J calls and clone size come from that table; D and trimming were worked out from the DNA. The table includes 300,000 to 450,000 clones, around 87% detected once. The germline CDR1 and CDR2 sequences are SGHRS and YFSETQ. The CDR3 has 12 amino acids. V lost 6 bases and J 1 base, leaving 7 bases between the germline ends. Study members were between roughly 18 and 89 years old and lived in 20 to 30 US regions. Cohort allocation depended upon clinical history that participants reported. Resolution of symptoms, clearance, or two negative PCRs was present in recovered Cohort 3 donors.

This TCR derives from a man aged 25 to 40 who had recovered from COVID-19. Sample: PBMCs or T cells enriched from blood (not recorded which). The chain recombines TRBV5-1 with TRBJ1-1; possible D gene TRBD1, 5 bases. CDR3 DNA: TGCGCCAGCAACGGACAGAACACTGAAGCTTTCTTT. Protein product: CASNGQNTEAFF.